The entry that follows covers one T cell receptor (beta chain) sequence. This specimen belongs to a study of CD8+ T cells in alopecia areata. Extraction and reverse transcription of RNA yielded cDNA as the sequencing template. Sequenced by immunoSEQ multiplex PCR; TCRdb stores in-frame clones only, minus some. The table has about 190,000 clones, roughly three fifths seen once. Per germline, CDR1 KGHSH and CDR2 LQKENI. This CDR3 comprises 18 residues. V dropped 1 base and J dropped 2; count of bases not matched to a gene: 13. Treatment meaning: oral pan-JAK inhibitor, 5-10 mg twice daily. The chain recombines TRBV18 with TRBJ1-2, with TRBD1 matching 7 bases. This receptor was obtained from a human donor with alopecia areata. Specimen: CD4+ T cells sorted from blood, collected at week 4, from a patient treated with tofacitinib. CDR3 nucleotides: TGTGCCAGCTCACCACTACGGGGAGTAGGACAGGCCAACTATGGCTACACCTTC. Translated: CASSPLRGVGQANYGYTF.